The 8 T cell receptor beta chains below come from one sample, sequenced in a study of T cell responses to AZD1222 COVID-19 vaccine. Some clones are missing from TCRdb's copy, which holds only in-frame ones; the method was immunoSEQ multiplex PCR. The table records 200,000 to 300,000 clones, 85% to 95% of them present only once. Sequenced here: peripheral blood, sampled on day 0 of AZD1222 vaccination. These receptors were obtained from an adult in good health.

The V and J genes are TRBV7-8 and TRBJ2-2; D may be TRBD1 or TRBD2 (5 bases each). The CDR3 covers 15 residues. Trimming removed 5 bases from V and 3 bases from J, with 13 bases in between. In germline, CDR1 is SGHVS, CDR2 FQNEAQ. This CDR3 is CASSEGVGDTGELFF. CDR3 nucleotide sequence: TGTGCCAGCAGCGAGGGAGTAGGGGACACCGGGGAGCTGTTTTTT. The entire variable domain, with the rest obtained from reference TRBV7-8 and TRBJ2-2, is as follows: GAGVSQSPRYKVAKRGQDVALRCDPISGHVSLFWYQQALGQGPEFLTYFQNEAQLDKSGLPSDRFFAERPEGSVSTLKIQRTQQEDSAVYLCASSEGVGDTGELFFGEGSRLTVL.

V is TRBV28 and J is TRBJ1-5, with D unresolved. Germline values: CDR1 MDHEN, CDR2 SYDVKM. The V end was cut by 6 bases, the J end by 0 bases, with 15 bases between. This CDR3 region has 16 residues. The CDR3 sequence is CASSPRSFYSNQPQHF. The CDR3 bases are TGTGCCAGCAGCCCCCGGAGCTTTTATAGCAATCAGCCCCAGCATTTT.

This clone has more than one count but fewer than ten. The chain has TRBV7-2 and TRBJ2-7; no clear D gene. Deletions cut 1 base from V and 9 bases from J, with 10 bases between. The CDR3 loop spans 12 amino acids. Per the germline V gene, CDR1 is SGHTA and CDR2 is FQGNSA. The CDR3 reads CASSLVWSRQYF. The CDR3 nucleotides read TGTGCCAGCAGCTTAGTATGGTCTCGGCAGTACTTC.

The chain links TRBV7-2 to TRBJ2-3; TRBD2 agrees at 8 bases. Unmatched junction bases numbered 9, after V lost 6 bases and J lost 4 bases. Germline lookup yields CDR1 SGHTA and CDR2 FQGNSA. This CDR3 region has 15 residues. The CDR3 coding sequence is TGTGCCAGCAGACCGGGGGGGGCCATGGCAGATACGCAGTATTTT. It is translated as CASRPGGAMADTQYF.

This chain connects TRBV9 to TRBJ1-5, with 8 bases that match TRBD1. From germline, CDR1 is SGDLS and CDR2 YYNGEE. Trimming cost V 2 bases and J 6 bases; bases outside gene matches: 7. This CDR3 is 15 amino acids long. The chain's CDR3 is CASSVGTGPSQPQHF. CDR3 DNA: TGTGCCAGCAGCGTCGGGACAGGCCCCTCTCAGCCCCAGCATTTT.

The J gene is TRBJ2-7, the V gene TRBV19, with D possibly being TRBD2 (6 bases). This CDR3 has 12 amino acids. Germline loops: CDR1 LNHDA, CDR2 SQIVND (reference sequence). The V end lost 2 bases, the J end lost 6 bases, and 8 bases lay between the germline ends. The CDR3 reads CASSIQGGEQYF. The CDR3 DNA sequence: TGTGCCAGTAGTATACAGGGAGGCGAGCAGTACTTC. Combining the CDR3 with reference TRBV19 and TRBJ2-7 gives the whole variable domain DGGITQSPKYLFRKEGQNVTLSCEQNLNHDAMYWYRQDPGQGLRLIYYSQIVNDFQKGDIAEGYSVSREKKESFPLTVTSAQKNPTAFYLCASSIQGGEQYFGPGTRLTVT.

The chain carries TRBV28 and TRBJ1-4; TRBD1 agrees at 10 bases. The CDR3 consists of 15 residues. Germline-derived CDR1 and CDR2 are MDHEN and SYDVKM. V trimming: 2 bases; J trimming: 6 bases; junction bases outside the gene matches: 3. Here the CDR3 reads CASSLPTGGYEKLFF. The CDR3 nucleotides read TGTGCCAGCAGTTTACCGACAGGGGGCTATGAAAAACTGTTTTTT.

A word on this clone: Lacking the conserved final phenylalanine or tryptophan, this CDR3 likely reflects a read error. The limits of the CDR3 on the DNA are not certain, so only TCRdb's listed CDR3 is given. The CDR3 spells CASRPVRTA. The chain uses TRBV3-1 (or the pseudogene TRBV3-2) and TRBJ1-2. Germline lookup yields CDR1 LGHDT and CDR2 YNNKEL (reference sequence). The CDR3 length equals 9 residues, ends included.